The subject of this entry is one T cell receptor (beta chain). The CDR3 runs to 14 residues. From germline, CDR1 is DFQATT and CDR2 SNEGSKA (reference sequence). TCRdb reanalyzed the 5' RACE reads, giving one entry per CDR3 protein sequence and no DNA. The sample table includes about 420,000 distinct CDR3 sequences. This record comes from a study of monozygotic twins with inflammatory bowel disease. This sequence joins TRBV20-1 and TRBJ2-3; as DNA is missing, the TRBD1 call by TCRdb cannot be tested. The sequence was obtained from a human donor with ulcerative colitis or Crohn's disease, or a healthy co-twin of an affected twin (not recorded which). Sequenced material: blood. CDR3: CSAKDRKKTDTQYF.